The entry below gives a single T cell receptor beta chain sequence along with its context. Its specificity is unknown. The sample belongs to a study of cytomegalovirus exposure and HLA in healthy donors. Some clones are missing from TCRdb's copy, which holds only in-frame ones; the method was immunoSEQ multiplex PCR. The table has some 170,000 clones, around nine tenths seen once. The CDR3 spans 15 residues. Looked up from germline, CDR1 is SGDLS and CDR2 is YYNGEE. With V trimmed by 4 bases and J by 2 bases, 4 bases remained unmatched. Study outcomes and limitations: Some public TCRs appeared in many individuals, while most sequences were rare.

The sequence was collected from a man in his late teens or twenties in good health and CMV-seropositive. What was sequenced was PBMCs. This chain joins TRBV9 and TRBJ1-2, with 11 bases lining up with TRBD1. Here the CDR3 DNA reads TGTGCCAGCAGCCTCCGGACAGGGGGCAACTATGGCTACACCTTC. Translation: CASSLRTGGNYGYTF.